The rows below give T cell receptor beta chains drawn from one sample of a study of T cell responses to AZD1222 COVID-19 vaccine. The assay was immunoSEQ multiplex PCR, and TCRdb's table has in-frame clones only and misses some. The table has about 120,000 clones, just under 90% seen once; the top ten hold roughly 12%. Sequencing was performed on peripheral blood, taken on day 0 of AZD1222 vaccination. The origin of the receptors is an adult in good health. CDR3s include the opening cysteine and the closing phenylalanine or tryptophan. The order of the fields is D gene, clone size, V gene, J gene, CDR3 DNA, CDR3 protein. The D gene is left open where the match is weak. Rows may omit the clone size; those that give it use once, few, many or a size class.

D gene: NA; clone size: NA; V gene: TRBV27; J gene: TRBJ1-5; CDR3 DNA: TGTGCCAGCAGTTCCAATGGTTTCCCGAGCAATCAGCCCCAGCATTTT; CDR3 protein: CASSSNGFPSNQPQHF
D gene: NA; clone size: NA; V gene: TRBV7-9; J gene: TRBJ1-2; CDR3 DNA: TGTGCCAGCAGCTTAGATGGGGACCTCTATGGCTACACCTTC; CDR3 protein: CASSLDGDLYGYTF
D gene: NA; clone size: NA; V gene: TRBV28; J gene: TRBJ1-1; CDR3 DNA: TGTGCCAGCAGTTTCGGGGGCTTGACTGAAGCTTTCTTT; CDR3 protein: CASSFGGLTEAFF
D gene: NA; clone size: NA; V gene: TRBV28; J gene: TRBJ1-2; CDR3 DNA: TGTGCCAGCAGTTTAGGAGGATACGGCTACACCTTC; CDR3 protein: CASSLGGYGYTF
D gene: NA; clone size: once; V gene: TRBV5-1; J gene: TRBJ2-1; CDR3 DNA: TGCGCCAGCAGCTTACCACAGGGTAGGGCCTACAATGAGCAGTTCTTC; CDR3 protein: CASSLPQGRAYNEQFF
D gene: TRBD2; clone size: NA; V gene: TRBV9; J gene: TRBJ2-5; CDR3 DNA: TGTGCCAGCAGCGAGGGACTAGCGGGAATCGGTCAAGAGACCCAGTACTTC; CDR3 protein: CASSEGLAGIGQETQYF
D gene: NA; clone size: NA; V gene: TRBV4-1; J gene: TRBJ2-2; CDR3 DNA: TGCGCCAGCAGCCAAGTGCGCCGAGGATCGGACACCGGGGAGCTGTTTTTT; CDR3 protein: CASSQVRRGSDTGELFF
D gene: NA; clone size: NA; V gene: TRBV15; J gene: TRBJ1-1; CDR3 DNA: TGTGCCACCAGCAGAGACCTCGGGACCGGGAACACTGAAGCTTTCTTT; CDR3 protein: CATSRDLGTGNTEAFF
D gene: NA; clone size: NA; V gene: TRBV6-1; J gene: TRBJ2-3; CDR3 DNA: TGTGCCAGCAGTGAGTCCACTATAAGGACGCAGTATTTT; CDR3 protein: CASSESTIRTQYF
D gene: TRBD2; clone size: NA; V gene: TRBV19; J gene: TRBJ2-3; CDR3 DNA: TGTGCCAGTAACAACGGGGGGAGCACAGATACGCAGTATTTT; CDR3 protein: CASNNGGSTDTQYF
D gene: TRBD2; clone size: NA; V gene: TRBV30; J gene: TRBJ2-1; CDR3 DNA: TGTGCCTGGAGGCTAGCGGGAGTGGTTGAGCAGTTCTTC; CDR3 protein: CAWRLAGVVEQFF
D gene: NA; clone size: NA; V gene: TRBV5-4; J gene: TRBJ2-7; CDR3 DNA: TGTGCCAGCAGCTTGGAAGGGGACGAGCAGTACTTC; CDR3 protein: CASSLEGDEQYF
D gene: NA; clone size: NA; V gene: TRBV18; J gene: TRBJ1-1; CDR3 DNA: TGTGCCAGCTCACCGACTTTCGGGGACTTTGGAGCTTTCTTT; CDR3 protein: CASSPTFGDFGAFF
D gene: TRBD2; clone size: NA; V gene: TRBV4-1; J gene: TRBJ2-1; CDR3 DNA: TGCGCCAGCAGCAAGCGGGAGGGCCAGGTCGATGAGCAGTTCTTC; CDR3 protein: CASSKREGQVDEQFF
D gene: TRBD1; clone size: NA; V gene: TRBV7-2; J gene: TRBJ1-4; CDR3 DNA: TGTGCCAGCAGCTTAGCGTTACGACAGGGGGCGGGGAATGAAAAACTGTTTTTT; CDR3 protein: CASSLALRQGAGNEKLFF
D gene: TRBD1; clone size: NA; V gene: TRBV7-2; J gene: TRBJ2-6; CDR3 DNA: TGTGCCAGCAGCTTAACGGGGACAGGTTACTCTGGGGCCAACGTCCTGACTTTC; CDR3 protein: CASSLTGTGYSGANVLTF
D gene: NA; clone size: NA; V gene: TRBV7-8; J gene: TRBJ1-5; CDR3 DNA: TGTGCCAGCAGCCGAACAGACGGAACCAATCAGCCCCAGCATTTT; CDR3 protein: CASSRTDGTNQPQHF
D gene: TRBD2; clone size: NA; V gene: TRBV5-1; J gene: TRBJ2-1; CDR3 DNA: TGCGCCAGCAGCCCACTTGGGACTAGCAATGAGCAGTTCTTC; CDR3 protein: CASSPLGTSNEQFF
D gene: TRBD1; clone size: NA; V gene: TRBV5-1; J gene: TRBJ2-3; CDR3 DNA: TGCGCCAGCAGCTTGGGTCAGGGACAGGGTCTCGCAGATACGCAGTATTTT; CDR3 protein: CASSLGQGQGLADTQYF
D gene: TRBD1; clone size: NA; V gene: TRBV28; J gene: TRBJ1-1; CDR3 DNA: TGTGCCAGCAGGAGGCCCGGGCAGGGGGTAGCTGAAGCTTTCTTT; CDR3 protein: CASRRPGQGVAEAFF
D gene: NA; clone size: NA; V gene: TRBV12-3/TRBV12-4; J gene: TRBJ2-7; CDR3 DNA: TGTGCCAGCAGTCCGTCTTTCGTGAACGAGCAGTACTTC; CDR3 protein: CASSPSFVNEQYF
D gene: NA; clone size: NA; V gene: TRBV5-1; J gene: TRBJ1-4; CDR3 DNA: TGCGCCAGCAGCTCTGGGCCTCAGGGGCCTAATGAAAAACTGTTTTTT; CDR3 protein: CASSSGPQGPNEKLFF
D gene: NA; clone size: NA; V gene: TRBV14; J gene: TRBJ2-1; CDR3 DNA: TGTGCCAGCAGCCTAGGTTCCTTGCGGCAGTTCTTC; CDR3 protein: CASSLGSLRQFF
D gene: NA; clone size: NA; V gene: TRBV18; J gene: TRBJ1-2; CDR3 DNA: TGTGCCAGCTCACCGACAGCGGGCCCGGGTGGCTACACCTTC; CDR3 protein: CASSPTAGPGGYTF
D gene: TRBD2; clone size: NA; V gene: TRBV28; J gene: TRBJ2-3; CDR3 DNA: TGTGCCAGCAGTGCGGGCGGGACTAGCGGGTATACGCAGTATTTT; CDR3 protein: CASSAGGTSGYTQYF
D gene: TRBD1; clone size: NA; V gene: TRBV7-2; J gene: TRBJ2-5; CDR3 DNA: TGTGCCAGCAGCTTCCTGACAGGGGGCCGGGAGACCCAGTACTTC; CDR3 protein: CASSFLTGGRETQYF
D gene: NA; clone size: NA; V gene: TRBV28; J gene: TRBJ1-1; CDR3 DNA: TGTGCCAGCAGTTATTCGCTAGAAGAGGGGATGAACACTGAAGCTTTCTTT; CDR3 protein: CASSYSLEEGMNTEAFF
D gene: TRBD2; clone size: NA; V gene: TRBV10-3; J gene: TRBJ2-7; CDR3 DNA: TGTGCCATCACGGCCAGCGGGAGGGGAAGCTCCTACGAGCAGTACTTC; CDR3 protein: CAITASGRGSSYEQYF
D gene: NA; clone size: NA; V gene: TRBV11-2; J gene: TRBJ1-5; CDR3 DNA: TGTGCCACCCCACCCTTGGGAGATAGCAATCAGCCCCAGCATTTT; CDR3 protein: CATPPLGDSNQPQHF
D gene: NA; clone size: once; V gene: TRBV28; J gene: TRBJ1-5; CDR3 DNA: TGTGCCAGCAGTGGTCACTCGGGTCAGCCCCAGCATTTT; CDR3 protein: CASSGHSGQPQHF
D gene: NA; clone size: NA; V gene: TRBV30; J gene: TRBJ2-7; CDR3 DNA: TGTGCCTGGACCTTCTCAGGAGCTGGCGAGCAGTACTTC; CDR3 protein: CAWTFSGAGEQYF
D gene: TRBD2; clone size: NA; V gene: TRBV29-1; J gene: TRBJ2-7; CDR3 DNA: TGCAGCGTTCGAGCGGGAGGCAACTACGAGCAGTACTTC; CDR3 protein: CSVRAGGNYEQYF
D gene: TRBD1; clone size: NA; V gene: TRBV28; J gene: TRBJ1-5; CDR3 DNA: TGTGCCAGCAGTTGGACAGGGGTGGCGAGCAATCAGCCCCAGCATTTT; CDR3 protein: CASSWTGVASNQPQHF
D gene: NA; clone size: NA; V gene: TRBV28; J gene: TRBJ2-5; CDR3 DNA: TGTGCCAGCAGCTCTCCGGGTTCCCGGGGGCAGACCCAGTACTTC; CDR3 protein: CASSSPGSRGQTQYF